Described below is a single T cell receptor (beta chain) sequence and its context. Its antigen target is currently unknown. No base quality values were provided; no much bigger clone lies one nucleotide off. The data derive from a study of somatic mutations in cytotoxic T cells in rheumatoid arthritis (dated by TCRdb to the late 2010s). About the study as a whole: Patient peripheral blood (approximately 30 ml EDTA) was drawn right after diagnosis and before any treatment started. Some V beta antibody-stained T-cell populations were flow-sorted on a FACSAria II or Sony SH800 at nearly 100% purity, and sorted V beta1+ cells also underwent TCRB sequencing. Patients and controls did not essentially differ in median age, which was nearly identical between the groups. Whether expanded CD8+ T-cell clones in untreated, newly diagnosed rheumatoid arthritis carry somatic mutations was the study question, and clonality was characterized with TCRB deep sequencing. TCRB deep sequencing was performed for approximately 60 rheumatoid arthritis patients and approximately 20 healthy controls.

For CDR1 and CDR2, the germline V gene (reference sequence) lists GTSNPN and SVGIG. Between the V and J ends, shortened by 1 base and 2 bases respectively, the junction contains 13 bases. The CDR3 starts with the cysteine, ends with the phenylalanine, and has 15 residues. The CDR3 DNA has 45 bases and is translated from base 1. TCRB CDR3 sequencing used the immunoSEQ assay on genomic DNA. Per the authors' processing: Published virus-specific TCRB sequences were compared with patient CD8+ clones larger than 1%, and only a few matches were found. Only productive TCRB rearrangements were included in the analyses. Defining a clone by its unique TCRB CDR3 sequence, the study calculated clonality as a productive clonality index derived from Shannon entropy. To calculate repertoire overlap between two samples, the template counts of each clone were considered relative to each sample's total templates. V-gene usage measured by flow cytometry correlated with TCRB sequencing V-gene usage, with a Spearman r of 0.5 to 0.65. What TCRdb holds here is the immuneACCESS table cut down to in-frame rearrangements. Part of the clones is not present; checked against another copy, under half of the missing clones reflect an unresolved V gene, and the others are unexplained. Clonal size and the V and J genes are those of that table, whereas D and trimming came from the DNA. The sample table lists roughly 16,000 clones, roughly four fifths of them with a count of one. The top ten clonotypes cover approximately 15% of the sample.

Flow cytometry confirmed the purity of CD4+ and CD8+ cells that had been isolated by positive magnetic bead selection on an AutoMACS. A TCR V beta antibody panel was used in flow cytometry to screen first for clonal expansions, which were then characterized by TCRB deep sequencing of sorted CD8+ fractions. Ficoll-Paque PLUS density gradient separation was used to isolate peripheral blood mononuclear cells. DNA from CD4-enriched, CD8-enriched or PBMC samples was extracted using Nucleospin Tissue or Tissue XS kits and then quantified on a Qubit 2.0 fluorometer. The paper as a whole reports these results and caveats: No adjustment for multiple comparisons was made for the slight TRBV07 underrepresentation in patients. The largest CD8+ clone made up more than 20% of CD8+ cells in about an eighth of the 65 patients, and blood and synovial fluid shared several identical CD8+ TCRB sequences. There was no significant difference in CD8+ T-cell clonality between rheumatoid arthritis patients and age-matched healthy controls. Healthy controls showed no age-related increase in CD8+ clonality, whereas patients did (Spearman r of about 0.5). The expanded CD8+ clones had unknown antigen targets, and not appearing in virus-specific databases did not rule out that they were virus-specific.

The source of this sequence is a woman between 45 and 65 years old with rheumatoid arthritis. Sample: CD8+ T cells sorted from blood. This sequence uses TRBV30 and TRBJ2-3; TRBD1 is a possible D gene, resting on 5 matching bases. The CDR3 protein: CAWSEGAIITDTQYF. In nucleotide form, the sequence is TGTGCCTGGAGTGAAGGGGCCATTATCACAGATACGCAGTATTTT.